A single sample is the source of the 11 T cell receptor beta chains below, sequenced in a study of shared clonotypes between healthy human individuals. The assay was immunoSEQ multiplex PCR, and TCRdb's table has in-frame clones only and misses some. This sample carries about a million clones, approximately 77% of them seen once, and the ten largest clones take about 0.94%. Sample: memory CD4+ T cells from PBMCs. Subset: CD45RA-negative fraction. The receptors stem from a young man in good health. Some clones in this sample may be carry-over from other donors' samples.

The chain combines TRBV27 with TRBJ1-2; D perhaps matches TRBD1 (6 bases). CDR1 and CDR2 from the germline V gene are MNHEY and SMNVEV (reference sequence). Trimming shortened V by 7 bases and J by 3 bases, and 21 bases separated the two germline ends. The CDR3 covers 16 residues. The CDR3 DNA sequence: TGTGCCAGCACCTTAAGAGGGACACAACTAGACTATGGCTACACCTTC. This gives the protein CASTLRGTQLDYGYTF.

There are a few counts of this clone. This chain uses TRBV19 with TRBJ1-3; possible D gene TRBD1, 5 bases. Looked up from germline, CDR1 is LNHDA and CDR2 is SQIVND (reference sequence). Trimming shortened V by 5 bases and J by 4 bases, and 21 bases separated the two germline ends. This CDR3 has 17 residues. The CDR3 coding sequence is TGTGCCAGTAGTTTCCGATCAGGAGCAGGGCTCGGAAACACCATATATTTT. Its translation: CASSFRSGAGLGNTIYF.

This clone was found a few times. The chain is built from TRBV25-1 and TRBJ1-2; D may be TRBD1 (6 bases). This CDR3 has 13 amino acids. The V gene's germline CDR1 is MGHDK and CDR2 SYGVNS. The ends were cut back, 6 bases at V and 4 bases at J, with 12 bases in the middle. The CDR3 nucleotides read TGTGCCAGCAGACCGGACAGAGTCTATGGCTACACCTTC. This sequence encodes CASRPDRVYGYTF.

The chain is built from TRBV6-1 and TRBJ2-7, with D perhaps matching TRBD2 (7 bases). CDR1 is MNHNS, CDR2 SASEGT, per germline. The CDR3 is 13 amino acids. V lost 7 bases, J lost 4 bases, and 14 bases lay in between. For the CDR3, the DNA is TGTGCCAGCATGCGGGGGCGATATTACGAGCAGTACTTC. Amino acids: CASMRGRYYEQYF.

This chain joins TRBV28 and TRBJ2-1; the D gene is possibly TRBD1 (6 bases). Germline V gene data show CDR1 as MDHEN and CDR2 as SYDVKM. The CDR3 loop spans 13 amino acids. Trimming left V 2 bases short and J 4 bases short, with 6 bases between. CDR3 nucleotide sequence: TGTGCCAGCAGTTTAGACAGGTACAATGAGCAGTTCTTC. This encodes CASSLDRYNEQFF.

This chain joins TRBV28 and TRBJ1-3; D is unclear. Trimming left V 7 bases short and J 0 bases short, with 13 bases between. This CDR3 comprises 15 residues. CDR1 and CDR2 from the germline V gene are MDHEN and SYDVKM. In DNA, the CDR3 is TGTGCCAGCATGAACAGCGGCAGCTCTGGAAACACCATATATTTT. Protein: CASMNSGSSGNTIYF.

The chain links TRBV11-3 to TRBJ2-7; 7 nucleotides agree with TRBD1. J lost 6 bases, V lost 3 bases, and 8 bases had no gene match. CDR3 size: 14 residues. Germline CDR1 and CDR2: SGHNT and YENEEA. The CDR3 DNA follows: TGTGCCAGCAGCTTGGGGACAGCCTTCGGCGAGCAGTACTTC. Protein: CASSLGTAFGEQYF. Supplemented by reference TRBV11-3 and TRBJ2-7, the full variable domain reads EAGVVQSPRYKIIEKKQPVAFWCNPISGHNTLYWYLQNLGQGPELLIRYENEEAVDDSQLPKDRFSAERLKGVDSTLKIQPAELGDSAVYLCASSLGTAFGEQYFGPGTRLTVT.

The chain joins TRBV11-2 to TRBJ2-7; TRBD1 aligns across 9 bases. V was pared by 0 bases and J by 5 bases, with 5 bases of the junction left unmatched. The germline V gene has CDR1 SGHAT and CDR2 FQNNGV. The CDR3 runs 15 residues. As DNA, the CDR3 is TGTGCCAGCAGCTTAGAGGGGACAGGGAGGCACGAGCAGTACTTC. It codes for CASSLEGTGRHEQYF.

This clone was seen only a few times. The J gene is TRBJ2-5, the V gene TRBV18; TRBD2 agrees at 7 bases. The CDR3 is made up of 15 amino acids. V was clipped by 0 bases and J by 5 bases; unmatched bases: 6. Germline V gene lookup returns CDR1 KGHSH and CDR2 LQKENI. The CDR3 loop reads CASSPPGRVEETQYF. CDR3 sequence (DNA): TGTGCCAGCTCACCACCAGGGAGGGTTGAGGAGACCCAGTACTTC. The full variable domain, rest sourced from reference TRBV18 and TRBJ2-5, is NAGVMQNPRHLVRRRGQEARLRCSPMKGHSHVYWYRQLPEEGLKFMVYLQKENIIDESGMPKERFSAEFPKEGPSILRIQQVVRGDSAAYFCASSPPGRVEETQYFGPGTRLLVL.

With respect to this clone: Other nucleotide sequences from this sample produce the same CDR3. The J gene is TRBJ1-5, the V gene TRBV18; D remains unclear. In germline, CDR1 is KGHSH, CDR2 LQKENI. CDR3 length equals 13 residues. V lost 2 bases to trimming and J lost 7 bases, with 9 bases between them. Here the CDR3 DNA reads TGTGCCAGCTCACCAGGGTTTGGCCAGCCCCAGCATTTT. Its protein is CASSPGFGQPQHF. The full variable domain, its missing parts supplied by reference TRBV18 and TRBJ1-5, is NAGVMQNPRHLVRRRGQEARLRCSPMKGHSHVYWYRQLPEEGLKFMVYLQKENIIDESGMPKERFSAEFPKEGPSILRIQQVVRGDSAAYFCASSPGFGQPQHFGDGTRLSIL.

The chain combines TRBV27 with TRBJ2-1; no firm D call. The CDR3 sequence is 12 residues long. Trimming removed 3 bases from V and 11 bases from J, with 11 bases in between. Germline V gene data show CDR1 as MNHEY and CDR2 as SMNVEV (reference sequence). CDR3: CASSFNRGQQFF. CDR3 nucleotides: TGTGCCAGCAGTTTTAATAGAGGTCAGCAGTTCTTC.